This T cell receptor beta chain was captured in a study of blood T cell repertoires in COVID-19. Data came from immunoSEQ multiplex PCR; TCRdb stores just in-frame clones and leaves some out. The top ten hold about 5% of the sample, which has 250,000 to 400,000 clones, around 87% seen once. Germline V CDR1 and CDR2: SGHAT, FQNNGV. This CDR3 is built from 15 residues. Trimming took 3 bases from V and 2 from J, leaving 13 bases between them. This clonotype was sampled from a woman in her thirties who had recovered from COVID-19. The rearrangement joins TRBV11-2 to TRBJ1-2; D unresolved. The sequenced sample consisted of PBMCs or T cells enriched from blood (not recorded which). CDR3 residues: CASSLSGIANYGYTF. CDR3 bases: TGTGCCAGCAGCTTGAGTGGGATAGCGAACTATGGCTACACCTTC.